This is a list of T cell receptor beta chains from one sample in a study of T cell responses to AZD1222 COVID-19 vaccine. Sequencing used immunoSEQ multiplex PCR; TCRdb keeps in-frame clones, though not all of them. The sample has some 160,000 clones, 75% to 95% seen once. The source was peripheral blood, collected on day 0 of AZD1222 vaccination. The receptor set was obtained from an adult in good health. CDR3s include the opening cysteine and the closing phenylalanine or tryptophan. Each record gives: clone size, D gene, J gene, V gene, CDR3 DNA, CDR3 protein. A D gene is named only where the DNA matches it firmly. A clone size is listed for some rows: how often the clone was seen (once, few, many), or a class if it is expanded.

size: -
D: -
J: TRBJ1-5
V: TRBV28
DNA: TGTGCCAGCAGCCTTCCAGGGTTCCTGAACCAGCCCCAGCATTTT
CDR3: CASSLPGFLNQPQHF

size: once
D: -
J: TRBJ1-4
V: TRBV28
DNA: TGTGCCAGCAGTCACTTGGGGGTCGCTAATGAAAAACTGTTTTTT
CDR3: CASSHLGVANEKLFF

size: -
D: TRBD2
J: TRBJ2-3
V: TRBV10-3
DNA: TGTGCCATCAGTGGGTCCCCGAGTAGCGGGAGGCCAACTAGCACAGATACGCAGTATTTT
CDR3: CAISGSPSSGRPTSTDTQYF

size: -
D: -
J: TRBJ2-7
V: TRBV7-2
DNA: TGTGCCAGCCACAGGGTCAGCTCCTACGAGCAGTACTTC
CDR3: CASHRVSSYEQYF

size: -
D: -
J: TRBJ2-3
V: TRBV18
DNA: TGTGCCAGCTCACCAAGGGGCACAGATACGCAGTATTTT
CDR3: CASSPRGTDTQYF

size: -
D: -
J: TRBJ2-3
V: TRBV19
DNA: TGTGCCAGTAGTGTAAGACTAGCAGATACGCAGTATTTT
CDR3: CASSVRLADTQYF

size: -
D: TRBD1
J: TRBJ1-2
V: TRBV10-3
DNA: TGTGCCATCAGTGGACAGGGACAGGGTTTTGGCTACACCTTC
CDR3: CAISGQGQGFGYTF

size: -
D: -
J: TRBJ2-2
V: TRBV5-1
DNA: TGCGCCAGCAGCTTGGAGTGGTTGCAGCTCAGGCGGGGCGGGGAGCTGTTTTTT
CDR3: CASSLEWLQLRRGGELFF

size: -
D: TRBD2
J: TRBJ2-1
V: TRBV6-6
DNA: TGTGCCAGCAGCCGAACGGGACTAGCAGGGGACCCATCTTACAATGAGCAGTTCTTC
CDR3: CASSRTGLAGDPSYNEQFF

size: -
D: -
J: TRBJ1-5
V: TRBV10-3
DNA: TGTGCCATCGGGAGAGATAATCAGCCCCAGCATTTT
CDR3: CAIGRDNQPQHF

size: -
D: -
J: TRBJ2-7
V: TRBV4-2
DNA: TGTGCCAGCAGCCAGGAGACTAGCTACGAGCAGTACTTC
CDR3: CASSQETSYEQYF

size: -
D: -
J: TRBJ1-3
V: TRBV13
DNA: TGTGCCAGCAGCTTAGGCCCTGGGCCCCTCGGGGCTGGAAACACCATATATTTT
CDR3: CASSLGPGPLGAGNTIYF

size: few
D: -
J: TRBJ1-2
V: TRBV5-1
DNA: TGCGCCAGCAGCTTGTGGAGGGCCAACTATGGCTACACCTTC
CDR3: CASSLWRANYGYTF

size: once
D: -
J: TRBJ1-2
V: TRBV5-6
DNA: TGTGCCAGCAGCTTCATTATGGGGGGCGCCGATGGCTACACCTTC
CDR3: CASSFIMGGADGYTF

size: -
D: TRBD1
J: TRBJ1-3
V: TRBV2
DNA: TGTGCCAGCAGCCTCGGGGGGACAGTCCGCTCTGGAAACACCATATATTTT
CDR3: CASSLGGTVRSGNTIYF

size: -
D: -
J: TRBJ1-2
V: TRBV28
DNA: TGTGCCAGCAGTTTATGGGGCGGCTACACCTTC
CDR3: CASSLWGGYTF

size: -
D: TRBD2
J: TRBJ2-3
V: TRBV7-2
DNA: TGTGCCAGCAGCTTAGAAGGGACTAGCGGGAGTAGGGATACGCAGTATTTT
CDR3: CASSLEGTSGSRDTQYF

size: once
D: -
J: TRBJ2-1
V: TRBV2
DNA: TGTGCCAGCAGTGAAGTTGCCGGGAGTAATGAGCAGTTCTTC
CDR3: CASSEVAGSNEQFF

size: -
D: TRBD1
J: TRBJ1-4
V: TRBV7-9
DNA: TGTGCCATCCAGGGGGGCAAGCTAGGAAAAAAGTTTTTT
CDR3: CAIQGGKLGKKFF

size: -
D: TRBD1
J: TRBJ2-2
V: TRBV28
DNA: TGTGCCAGCAGGGAATACAGGGGCTCCACCGGGGAGCTGTTTTTT
CDR3: CASREYRGSTGELFF

size: -
D: -
J: TRBJ1-2
V: TRBV5-1
DNA: TGCGCCAGCAGCTCAGGGGTTGGCTATGGCTACACCTTC
CDR3: CASSSGVGYGYTF

size: -
D: TRBD2
J: TRBJ2-7
V: TRBV29-1
DNA: TGCAGCGTTGAAGACCCCCAGCGGGAGTACGAGCAGTACTTC
CDR3: CSVEDPQREYEQYF

size: -
D: TRBD1
J: TRBJ1-2
V: TRBV10-3
DNA: TGTGCCATCAGTGACCGGGACAGGGGGGCCTATGGCTACACCTTC
CDR3: CAISDRDRGAYGYTF

size: -
D: -
J: TRBJ2-2
V: TRBV19
DNA: TGTGCCAGTAGTGCATATTGGTCCGGGGAGCTGTTTTTT
CDR3: CASSAYWSGELFF

size: -
D: -
J: TRBJ2-7
V: TRBV20-1
DNA: TGCAGTGCTAGTAGGGGGACTTTCTCCTACGAGCAGTACTTC
CDR3: CSASRGTFSYEQYF

size: -
D: TRBD1
J: TRBJ1-4
V: TRBV30
DNA: TGTGCCTGGAGTGTACCAGGGGGCGAGGGGGAAAAACTGTTTTTT
CDR3: CAWSVPGGEGEKLFF

size: -
D: TRBD1
J: TRBJ2-1
V: TRBV29-1
DNA: TGCAGCGTCTACCGGGACAGCTACAACAATGAGCAGTTCTTC
CDR3: CSVYRDSYNNEQFF

size: -
D: -
J: TRBJ1-5
V: TRBV24-1
DNA: TGTGCCACCAGTGGGGGAGGGTTTAGCAATCAGCCCCAGCATTTT
CDR3: CATSGGGFSNQPQHF

size: -
D: -
J: TRBJ2-7
V: TRBV6-5
DNA: TGTGCCAGCAAGAAGACCTCTCCAACCTCCTACGAGCAGTACTTC
CDR3: CASKKTSPTSYEQYF

size: -
D: TRBD1
J: TRBJ2-1
V: TRBV7-3
DNA: TGTGCCAGCAGCTTATATACACCCACAGGGGCTGAGCAGTTCTTC
CDR3: CASSLYTPTGAEQFF

size: -
D: -
J: TRBJ1-5
V: TRBV7-9
DNA: TGTGCCAGCAGCCCAGGCTTGGGGACGGGGGATAGCAATCAGCCCCAGCATTTT
CDR3: CASSPGLGTGDSNQPQHF

size: once
D: -
J: TRBJ2-5
V: TRBV12-2
DNA: TGTGCAAGTCGCTTATTCGGGAGAGGGGGGGAGACCCAGTACTTC
CDR3: CASRLFGRGGETQYF

size: -
D: TRBD1
J: TRBJ1-2
V: TRBV7-2
DNA: TGTGCCAGCAGCTCCCGGACAGGGGGAATCACACGTGTTTATGGCTACACCTTC
CDR3: CASSSRTGGITRVYGYTF

size: once
D: TRBD1
J: TRBJ2-7
V: TRBV5-1
DNA: TGCGCCAGCAGCTTGGAAAAAACCGGGACAGGGATCCGCGAGCAGTACTTC
CDR3: CASSLEKTGTGIREQYF

size: -
D: -
J: TRBJ2-7
V: TRBV19
DNA: TGTGCCAGTAGTACCCGGGACAAAGCCTACGAGCAGTACTTC
CDR3: CASSTRDKAYEQYF

size: -
D: TRBD2
J: TRBJ2-7
V: TRBV13
DNA: TGTGCCAGCAGCTTGGGGACTAGCGGTCCCTACGAGCAGTACTTC
CDR3: CASSLGTSGPYEQYF

size: -
D: -
J: TRBJ1-5
V: TRBV30
DNA: TGTGCCTGGAGTGGACAGAGCAATCAGCCCCAGCATTTT
CDR3: CAWSGQSNQPQHF

size: -
D: -
J: TRBJ2-1
V: TRBV10-2
DNA: TGCGCCAGTAAGGGGTGGGCATACAATGAGCAGTTCTTC
CDR3: CASKGWAYNEQFF

size: -
D: -
J: TRBJ2-3
V: TRBV19
DNA: TGTGCCAGTAGTATAGGGGCAGAAGGAGATACGCAGTATTTT
CDR3: CASSIGAEGDTQYF

size: -
D: -
J: TRBJ1-2
V: TRBV28
DNA: TGTGCCAGCAGGGGTCTGGGCTATGGCTACACCTTC
CDR3: CASRGLGYGYTF

size: -
D: -
J: TRBJ2-3
V: TRBV12-5
DNA: TGTGCTAGTGGTTTGGCGTCAGTAGGGGCAGATACGCAGTATTTT
CDR3: CASGLASVGADTQYF

size: -
D: -
J: TRBJ2-7
V: TRBV28
DNA: TGTGCCAGCACTACATTCTACGAGCAGTACTTC
CDR3: CASTTFYEQYF

size: -
D: TRBD2
J: TRBJ2-2
V: TRBV27
DNA: TGTGCCAGCAGTAAAAATAGCGGGAGTGTCGGGGAGCTGTTTTTT
CDR3: CASSKNSGSVGELFF

size: -
D: TRBD2
J: TRBJ2-7
V: TRBV2
DNA: TGTGCCAGCAGTAGACTAGCAAACGAGCAGTACTTC
CDR3: CASSRLANEQYF